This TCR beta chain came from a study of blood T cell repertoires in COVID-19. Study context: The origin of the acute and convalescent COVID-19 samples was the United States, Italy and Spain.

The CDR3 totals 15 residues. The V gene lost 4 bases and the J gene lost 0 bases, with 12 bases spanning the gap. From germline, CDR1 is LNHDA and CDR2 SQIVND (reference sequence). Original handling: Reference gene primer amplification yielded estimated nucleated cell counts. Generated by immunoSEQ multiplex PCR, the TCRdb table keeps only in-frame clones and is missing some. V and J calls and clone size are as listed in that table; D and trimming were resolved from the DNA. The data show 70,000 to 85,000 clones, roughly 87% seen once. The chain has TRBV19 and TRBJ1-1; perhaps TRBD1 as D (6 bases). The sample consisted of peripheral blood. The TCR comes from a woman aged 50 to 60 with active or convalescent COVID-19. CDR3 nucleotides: TGTGCCAGTAGTACAGGACAGAACTTGAACACTGAAGCTTTCTTT. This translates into CASSTGQNLNTEAFF.